A single sample gave rise to the 20 T cell receptor beta chains below, sequenced in a study of cytomegalovirus exposure and HLA in healthy donors (dated by TCRdb to 2016 to 2017). The library was produced with the immunoSEQ multiplex PCR assay. The source is immuneACCESS, and TCRdb retained only in-frame sequences with V and J called. Part of the clones is not carried over; for the studies checked, unresolved V genes explain less than half of this, and the remainder is unexplained. The sample has approximately 99,000 clones on record, 70% to 85% of them singletons. The ten most abundant clones make up around 2.7% of the sample. Sequencing was performed on PBMCs. These receptors were collected from a woman aged 18-30 years in good health and CMV-seronegative.

The chain has TRBV30 and TRBJ2-5, with 9 bases identical to TRBD1. Germline V gene sequence: CDR1 GTSNPN, CDR2 SVGIG (reference sequence). The V and J ends lost 0 bases and 5 bases, in that order; junction bases with no gene match: 16. The CDR3 consists of 18 residues. In DNA form, the CDR3 reads TGTGCCTGGAGTGTAGGGGGACAGGGTACATTGGAATGGGAGACCCAGTACTTC. Translated, it gives CAWSVGGQGTLEWETQYF.

This rearrangement joins TRBV7-9 to TRBJ1-1, with TRBD1 as a possible D gene (5 bases). The ends were cut back, 5 bases at V and 4 bases at J, with 20 bases in the middle. The CDR3 length is 16 residues. Looked up from germline, CDR1 is SEHNR and CDR2 is FQNEAQ (reference sequence). The CDR3 coding sequence is TGTGCCAGCAGCCCCGGTCGAGGGGAGGTTAGCACTGAAGCTTTCTTT. Amino acid sequence: CASSPGRGEVSTEAFF.

The gene calls are TRBV5-8 and TRBJ2-6, with a weak D call TRBD1 (6 bases). This CDR3 has 17 amino acids. Germline lookup yields CDR1 SGHTS and CDR2 YDEGEE. The germline V and J ends were trimmed by 5 bases and 1 base, with 16 bases remaining between them. The chain's CDR3 is CASSSGHIISGANVLTF. In nucleotides, the CDR3 is TGTGCCAGCAGTTCGGGACACATCATTTCTGGGGCCAACGTCCTGACTTTC.

This chain connects TRBV7-9 to TRBJ2-6, with a weak D call TRBD2 (5 bases). CDR3 length: 14 amino acids. Germline CDR1 and CDR2: SEHNR and FQNEAQ (reference sequence). The CDR3 region has the DNA TGTGCAAACGGGGTTGACTCTGGGGCCAACGTCCTGACTTTC. The encoded protein is CANGVDSGANVLTF.

The rearrangement uses TRBV18 and TRBJ1-2; TRBD1 matches 10 bases. This CDR3 is 16 amino acids long. The trim removed 5 bases at V and 4 bases at J, leaving 10 bases unmatched. The germline V gene encodes CDR1 KGHSH and CDR2 LQKENI. CDR3 sequence: CASSEDRGNLGYGYTF. CDR3 nucleotides: TGTGCCAGCTCAGAGGACAGGGGGAACCTAGGCTATGGCTACACCTTC.

V gene TRBV2 combines with J gene TRBJ2-7; 8 positions agree with TRBD2. The ends lost 5 bases at V and 4 bases at J; junction bases unmatched: 16. Germline CDR1 reads SNHLY; CDR2 reads FYNNEI. CDR3 length: 17 amino acids. The CDR3 DNA sequence: TGTGCCAGCAGTCGGGGGGGAGTTAGCCCTTTGCGGTACGAGCAGTACTTC. As protein: CASSRGGVSPLRYEQYF.

V and J are TRBV7-2 and TRBJ2-7, with D unresolved. The CDR3 covers 14 residues. V dropped 1 base and J dropped 3 bases, with 10 bases sitting between them. The V gene's germline CDR1 is SGHTA and CDR2 FQGNSA. This CDR3 is CASSLVYSDYEQYF. The CDR3 DNA reads as TGTGCCAGCAGCTTAGTCTACTCTGACTACGAGCAGTACTTC.

V gene TRBV19 combines with J gene TRBJ2-2; 7 positions match TRBD1. Germline CDR1 LNHDA, CDR2 SQIVND (reference sequence). CDR3 size: 15 residues. V was pared by 7 bases and J by 9 bases, with 14 bases of the junction left unmatched. Here the CDR3 DNA reads TGTGCCAGTACCAACCGGGACAGTTCCCCCCGGGAGCTGTTTTTT. Protein: CASTNRDSSPRELFF.

In this sample, this clone turned up once. The chain recombines TRBV11-3 with TRBJ1-4; no clear D gene. The CDR3 length is 13 residues. Germline assignment: CDR1 SGHNT and CDR2 YENEEA. The germline V and J ends were trimmed by 4 bases and 8 bases, with 11 bases remaining between them. The CDR3 nucleotides read TGTGCCAGCAGCTCGAAGGGCGGGGAAAAACTGTTTTTT. It encodes CASSSKGGEKLFF.

This chain links TRBV7-9 with TRBJ2-6; maybe TRBD1 (5 bases). The CDR3 is 19 amino acids. The germline gives CDR1 SEHNR, CDR2 FQNEAQ (reference sequence). V was cut by 1 base and J by 4 bases, with 20 bases left in between. CDR3 loop: CASSLVLVSGIFGANVLTF. CDR3 DNA sequence: TGTGCCAGCAGCTTAGTTTTGGTGTCAGGGATTTTCGGGGCCAACGTCCTGACTTTC.

The rearrangement uses TRBV9 and TRBJ2-7; a weak D match, TRBD1 (6 bases). Germline-derived CDR1 and CDR2 are SGDLS and YYNGEE. The CDR3 has 11 amino acids. Trimming took 3 bases from V and 6 from J, leaving 7 bases between them. The CDR3 coding sequence is TGTGCCAGCAGCGCGGACAGCGAGCAGTACTTC. Amino acids: CASSADSEQYF.

This rearrangement joins TRBV29-1 to TRBJ2-2, with 7 bases fitting TRBD1. This CDR3 is built from 12 residues. The V gene end was trimmed by 7 bases and the J gene end by 4 bases; junction bases not matched to a gene: 3. Germline CDR1 reads SQVTM; CDR2 reads ANQGSEA. The CDR3 protein is CSARQGTGELFF. The CDR3, as DNA: TGCAGCGCCAGACAGGGCACCGGGGAGCTGTTTTTT.

The chain employs TRBV7-9 and TRBJ1-6, with TRBD1 matching 10 bases. This CDR3 has 14 amino acids. Unmatched junction bases numbered 2, after V lost 5 bases and J lost 7 bases. Germline V gives CDR1 SEHNR, CDR2 FQNEAQ (reference sequence). CDR3 residues: CASSPGQGNSPLHF. CDR3 bases: TGTGCCAGCAGCCCGGGACAGGGGAATTCACCCCTCCACTTT.

This clone was counted only a few times. The chain has TRBV5-1 and TRBJ1-5, with TRBD1 matching 9 bases. V was clipped by 0 bases and J by 5 bases; unmatched bases: 0. Germline lookup yields CDR1 SGHRS and CDR2 YFSETQ. This CDR3 is 14 amino acids long. CDR3 sequence (DNA): TGCGCCAGCAGCTTGGGGACAGGGGATCAGCCCCAGCATTTT. As protein: CASSLGTGDQPQHF.

This sequence joins TRBV9 and TRBJ1-6, with TRBD1 identical over 10 bases. Germline trimming cut 0 bases from V and 7 bases from J; bases unmatched to any gene: 10. The germline V gene has CDR1 SGDLS and CDR2 YYNGEE. This CDR3 contains 18 residues. The CDR3 loop reads CASSVGGGTGAPNSPLHF. The CDR3 bases are TGTGCCAGCAGCGTAGGGGGCGGGACAGGGGCACCCAATTCACCCCTCCACTTT.

The chain combines TRBV14 with TRBJ1-3; D is undetermined. V lost 1 base to trimming and J lost 2 bases, with 9 bases between them. The germline V gene has CDR1 SGHDN and CDR2 FVKESK. The CDR3 contains 15 residues. For the CDR3, the DNA is TGTGCCAGCAGCCAAGTAGCGAGTGCTGGAAACACCATATATTTT. It encodes CASSQVASAGNTIYF.

V gene TRBV28 combines with J gene TRBJ1-2; a possible D gene is TRBD1 (6 bases). The V gene's germline CDR1 is MDHEN and CDR2 SYDVKM. V was pared by 4 bases and J by 2 bases, with 17 bases between. This CDR3 spans 16 amino acids. The CDR3 loop is CASSSIPEDRNYGYTF. CDR3 bases: TGTGCCAGCAGTTCTATACCCGAAGACAGGAACTATGGCTACACCTTC.

This clone has more than one count but fewer than ten. CDR3 sequence (DNA): TGCGCCAGCAGCCAAGAGAGGGTGTTTAACGAGCAGTACTTC. Amino acid sequence: CASSQERVFNEQYF. This chain uses TRBV4-1 with TRBJ2-7; D may be TRBD2 (5 bases). The CDR3 is 14 amino acids. The germline CDR1 and CDR2 sequences are MGHRA and YSYEKL. V gave up 0 bases and J gave up 5 bases, with 11 bases separating them.

The V gene is TRBV10-1, the J gene TRBJ2-7; perhaps TRBD1 as D (6 bases). The CDR3 runs to 16 residues. Germline V gene lookup returns CDR1 WNHNN and CDR2 SYGVQD (reference sequence). V was clipped by 5 bases and J by 7 bases, with 24 bases between them. The CDR3 protein is CASSNTVAGAYGEQYF. As DNA, the CDR3 is TGCGCCAGCAGTAATACCGTGGCAGGGGCATATGGGGAGCAGTACTTC.

The V gene is TRBV28, the J gene TRBJ1-6; 9 bases are shared with TRBD1. The germline V gene encodes CDR1 MDHEN and CDR2 SYDVKM. The CDR3 contains 15 residues. J was trimmed by 9 bases and V by 2 bases; bases with no gene match: 5. In DNA form, the CDR3 reads TGTGCCAGCAGTTTAGCACAGGGGGCCGCTTCACCCCTCCACTTT. It is translated as CASSLAQGAASPLHF.